Sequencing of this TCR beta chain was carried out in a study of T cell changes during pregnancy in multiple sclerosis. The method was immunoSEQ multiplex PCR; TCRdb's version includes in-frame clones alone and lacks a portion of them. The sample gives around 30,000 clones, around 90% of which show up once; 7.9% is in the top ten. CDR3 size: 14 residues. V gave up 5 bases and J gave up 4 bases; unmatched junction bases: 6. Germline V lookup: CDR1 MDHEN, CDR2 SYDVKM. This clonotype was sampled from a female donor with multiple sclerosis, enrolled in a pregnancy study. The sequences come from CD8+ T cells from peripheral blood mononuclear cells, collected before pregnancy. The chain links TRBV28 to TRBJ2-5, with 8 bases that match TRBD1. The CDR3 reads CASSPWDRRETQYF. CDR3 bases: TGTGCCAGCAGTCCCTGGGACAGGCGAGAGACCCAGTACTTC.